This is a list of T cell receptor beta chains from one sample in a study of blood T cell repertoires in COVID-19. Sequencing used immunoSEQ multiplex PCR; TCRdb keeps in-frame clones, though not all of them. The sample lists roughly 150,000 clones; 75% to 90% were seen once. Input material: peripheral blood. Every receptor here comes from a woman in her 70s with acute or convalescent COVID-19. The CDR3 runs from the conserved cysteine through the conserved F or W. The order of the fields is J gene, D gene, V gene, clone size, CDR3 protein, CDR3 DNA. A D gene is named only where the DNA matches it firmly. Where a row states a size, it is once, few, many or the class of an expanded clone; other rows omit it.

TRBJ1-6 - TRBV28 - CASSLAGRPPLHF TGTGCCAGCAGTTTAGCTGGGCGTCCACCCCTCCACTTT
TRBJ1-6 TRBD1 TRBV6-6 - CASSARGQDSPLHF TGTGCCAGCAGTGCCAGGGGGCAGGATTCACCCCTCCACTTT
TRBJ1-1 TRBD1 TRBV6-5 - CASTRQGRGTEAFF TGTGCCAGCACTAGACAGGGCCGGGGCACTGAAGCTTTCTTT
TRBJ1-1 - TRBV15 - CATSAWSVPNTEAFF TGTGCCACCAGCGCCTGGTCGGTACCCAACACTGAAGCTTTCTTT
TRBJ1-5 TRBD1 TRBV2 - CASRGTVNSNQPQHF TGTGCCAGCAGGGGGACAGTTAATAGCAATCAGCCCCAGCATTTT
TRBJ2-3 TRBD2 TRBV4-2 once CASSQDLGLAGGLDTQYF TGTGCCAGCAGCCAAGATCTGGGACTAGCGGGGGGATTAGATACGCAGTATTTT
TRBJ1-1 - TRBV29-1 - CSVVGSGMNTEAFF TGCAGCGTTGTAGGCTCCGGGATGAACACTGAAGCTTTCTTT
TRBJ2-1 TRBD2 TRBV10-3 - CAISGPGLAGAIHSYNEQFF TGTGCCATCAGTGGGCCGGGACTAGCGGGGGCCATACACTCCTACAATGAGCAGTTCTTC
TRBJ2-3 - TRBV3-1/TRBV3-2 - CAAGGRFYTDTQYF TGTGCCGCCGGGGGGCGGTTCTACACAGATACGCAGTATTTT
TRBJ1-4 TRBD1 TRBV6-1 - CASSGRFRDRETTNEKLFF TGTGCCAGCAGTGGACGATTCCGGGACAGGGAAACAACTAATGAAAAACTGTTTTTT
TRBJ1-2 - TRBV28 - CASSPGTRTNYGYTF TGTGCCAGCAGCCCCGGGACAAGGACTAACTATGGCTACACCTTC